This is a list of T cell receptor beta chains from one sample in a study of control samples from healthy donors and cancer patients. Measured with immunoSEQ multiplex PCR; TCRdb has only the in-frame clones, and not every one. Counted here are about 59,000 clones, 92% occurring once; the ten biggest clones make up less than 2%. The sample taken for sequencing was PBMCs. The receptors here all came from a man between 40 and 49 years old with colorectal cancer. CDR3s include the opening cysteine and the closing phenylalanine or tryptophan. D genes are given only for firm matches. Expanded clones get a size class; other rows say once, few or many, or leave the size out.

cdr3_nt cdr3_aa clone_size v_call d_call j_call
TGTGCCAGTAGTGGCAGGGGTAATTCACCCCTCCACTTT CASSGRGNSPLHF - TRBV19 - TRBJ1-6
TGTGCCAGCAGCTGGGGGACGGTTTCTGAAGCTTTCTTT CASSWGTVSEAFF few TRBV7-9 - TRBJ1-1
TGTGCCAGCATGGGGGGTTGGGGCTACACCTTC CASMGGWGYTF - TRBV12-3/TRBV12-4 - TRBJ1-2
TGTGCCAGCAGCCAAGAGGGGCCGAGCGGGGGGTGGGAGACCCAGTACTTC CASSQEGPSGGWETQYF - TRBV4-2 TRBD2 TRBJ2-5
TGTGCCAGCACCCAGACAGCCAACTATGGCTACACCTTC CASTQTANYGYTF - TRBV5-4 - TRBJ1-2
TGTGCCAGCAGCCCCAGGACAGGGGGCTACTATGGCTACACCTTC CASSPRTGGYYGYTF - TRBV21-1 - TRBJ1-2
TGTGCCAGCATTCCGCGGGGGGGCTGGGAGACCCAGTACTTC CASIPRGGWETQYF - TRBV2 TRBD2 TRBJ2-5
TGTGCCAGCAGCCGGGGCTTAGGCCCGGATGAGCAGTTCTTC CASSRGLGPDEQFF - TRBV7-9 - TRBJ2-1
TGTGCCAGCAGCGACGCCCGGGACTCAAACTATGGCTACACCTTC CASSDARDSNYGYTF once TRBV5-4 - TRBJ1-2
TGCAGCGTTGAAGCGGGGGGGTCCTACGAGCAGTACTTC CSVEAGGSYEQYF - TRBV29-1 TRBD2 TRBJ2-7
TGTGCCAGTTCTAACAGGGGACACACCGGGGAGCTGTTTTTT CASSNRGHTGELFF - TRBV19 TRBD1 TRBJ2-2
TGTGCCAGCAGTGAAGTCACCTATGGCTACACCTTC CASSEVTYGYTF - TRBV2 - TRBJ1-2
TGTGCCAGCAGTCCCAGGAGCCTCTCTGGAAACACCATATATTTT CASSPRSLSGNTIYF - TRBV6-5 - TRBJ1-3
TGTGCCAGCAGCTCAGCTCGGGGCGGAAACACCATATATTTT CASSSARGGNTIYF few TRBV5-6 - TRBJ1-3
TGTGCCAGCAGGGCCGGACAGGGGCTTAATGAAAAACTGTTTTTT CASRAGQGLNEKLFF once TRBV2 TRBD1 TRBJ1-4
TGTGCCAGCAGTTACTCTGGAGGGGCAAGTGGAAACACCATATATTTT CASSYSGGASGNTIYF few TRBV6-5 - TRBJ1-3
TGTGCCAGCAGCCTAGTCGCGGGGAAGACCCAGTACTTC CASSLVAGKTQYF - TRBV3-1/TRBV3-2 - TRBJ2-5
TGTGCCAGCAGTTTACTAGCGGGGGGGACGGATACGCAGTATTTT CASSLLAGGTDTQYF - TRBV6-4 TRBD2 TRBJ2-3
TGTGCCAGTTTTCCTCCCAAGAACACTGAAGCTTTCTTT CASFPPKNTEAFF - TRBV6-5 - TRBJ1-1
TGTGCCAGCACTACATCGGGCTCCGGGTCACCCCTCCACTTT CASTTSGSGSPLHF - TRBV2 - TRBJ1-6
TGCGCCAGCAGCTCACAGGGAACTGAGAACACTGAAGCTTTCTTT CASSSQGTENTEAFF - TRBV5-1 - TRBJ1-1
TGTGCCAGTACGCAACAGTTGAACACTGAAGCTTTCTTT CASTQQLNTEAFF - TRBV19 - TRBJ1-1
TGTGCCAGCAGCTTCCGGGCCCGTACCGGGACTAGCGGGGCCGATGAGCAGTTCTTC CASSFRARTGTSGADEQFF few TRBV7-3 TRBD2 TRBJ2-1
TGTGCCAGCAGCTTGGGGACGGCGGGGGAGACCCAGTACTTC CASSLGTAGETQYF - TRBV5-8 - TRBJ2-5
TGTGCCACCAGTCGCGGACCCGGGAGTGTCATTCAGTACTTC CATSRGPGSVIQYF - TRBV24-1 - TRBJ2-4
TGTGCCAGCAGGAGGGACGGGGGTGGCTACACCTTC CASRRDGGGYTF - TRBV2 - TRBJ1-2
TGTGCCAGTAGTATATTTCCGGGACAGGGATCCCTGAACACTGAAGCTTTCTTT CASSIFPGQGSLNTEAFF - TRBV19 TRBD1 TRBJ1-1
TGTGCCAGCAGCTTAGCGCGGACAGGGGGAAACACCATATATTTT CASSLARTGGNTIYF - TRBV7-2 TRBD1 TRBJ1-3
TGTGCCAGCAGTAAGTCGGACAGGGGCTTGGAGACCCAGTACTTC CASSKSDRGLETQYF - TRBV6-2/TRBV6-3 TRBD1 TRBJ2-5
TGTGCCAGCAGCACAACCGGGACACTGAACACTGAAGCTTTCTTT CASSTTGTLNTEAFF few TRBV7-9 - TRBJ1-1
TGTGCCAGCAGCTCCGGGCAGGGGGCCGAGCAGTACTTC CASSSGQGAEQYF - TRBV11-3 TRBD1 TRBJ2-7
TGTGCCAGCAGCTTGCGAACCGGGACAGGATATAATCAGCCCCAGCATTTT CASSLRTGTGYNQPQHF - TRBV5-6 TRBD1 TRBJ1-5
TGTGCCAGCAGCGCTCCAACAGGGGGGGTAGAGACCCAGTACTTC CASSAPTGGVETQYF - TRBV9 - TRBJ2-5
TGTGCCAGCAGTTCCCAGGACAGGGAACTATCTCGTTTC CASSSQDRELSRF - TRBV28 TRBD1 TRBJ2-7
TGTGCCAGTAGCGTGAACACCGGGGAGCTGTTTTTT CASSVNTGELFF once TRBV19 - TRBJ2-2
TGTGCCAGCAGCCTCAGGGGGCGCATTGGGGGCACTGAAGCTTTCTTT CASSLRGRIGGTEAFF - TRBV13 TRBD1 TRBJ1-1
TGTGCCTGGAGTCCCTTACAGTTTGAGCAGTTCTTC CAWSPLQFEQFF - TRBV30 - TRBJ2-1
TGCGCCAGCAGTTGGGACTTCAATCAGCCCCAGCATTTT CASSWDFNQPQHF - TRBV5-1 - TRBJ1-5
TGTGCCAGCAGCTTGACAGTTACCTATGGCTACACCTTC CASSLTVTYGYTF - TRBV11-3 - TRBJ1-2
TGTGCCAGCAGTTGGAACACCGGGGAGCTGTTTTTT CASSWNTGELFF - TRBV6-5 - TRBJ2-2
TGTGCCAGCTCACCTAGGGGAGATAACAAGGATACGCAGTATTTT CASSPRGDNKDTQYF - TRBV18 - TRBJ2-3
TGTGCCAGCAGCCAAGATAGGCACCGCTCTGGAAACACCATATATTTT CASSQDRHRSGNTIYF - TRBV3-1/TRBV3-2 - TRBJ1-3